This section outlines one T cell receptor (beta chain) sequence together with its context. With V trimmed by 6 bases and J by 4 bases, 3 bases remained unmatched. This CDR3 has 13 residues. The V gene's germline CDR1 is WSHSY and CDR2 SAAADI. This sample was included in a study of blood T cell repertoires in COVID-19. As for the study in general: Some COVID-19 samples were acute and others convalescent; all came from the United States, Italy and Spain. From T cells, B-cell-depleted T cells, or PBMCs came the material, which was cDNA or gDNA.

Authors' processing steps: Scientists estimated how many nucleated cells there were by amplifying reference gene primers. The method was immunoSEQ multiplex PCR; TCRdb's version includes in-frame clones alone and lacks a portion of them. D and trimming come from the DNA, and the V and J calls and clone size come from that table. The profile covers about 300,000 clones, with roughly 87% appearing a single time and roughly 2.3% taken by the ten largest. What was sequenced was peripheral blood. The clonotype was recovered from a man in his late teens or twenties with active or convalescent COVID-19. J is TRBJ2-5 and V is TRBV10-2; 9 nucleotides line up with TRBD1. CDR3 DNA: TGCGCCAGCAGGCACAGGGGGCGAGAGACCCAGTACTTC. It encodes CASRHRGRETQYF.